What follows are 20 T cell receptor beta chains derived from one specimen sequenced in a study of response to subunit inactivated influenza vaccine. TCRdb itself ran the RT-PCR reads through MiXCR, one entry per CDR3 protein. The sample includes around 190,000 distinct CDR3 sequences, under 15% of them seen just once. Sequenced material: CD8+ T cells sorted from PBMCs, taken 4 to 6 days after vaccination. These receptors all stem from a man over 45 who received an inactivated influenza vaccine.

Only a few counts were recorded for this clonotype. J is TRBJ2-5 and V is TRBV4-1; D is ambiguous. The V gene lost 0 bases and the J gene lost 5 bases, with 4 bases spanning the gap. The V gene's germline CDR1 is MGHRA and CDR2 YSYEKL. This CDR3 region has 12 residues. The CDR3 DNA is TGCGCCAGCAGCCAAGATCGGGAGACCCAGTACTTC. Protein: CASSQDRETQYF.

This clonotype was observed at least ten times. The chain combines TRBV25-1 with TRBJ2-1; tentatively, D is TRBD2 (6 bases). The CDR3 is 12 residues long. Germline CDR1 reads MGHDK; CDR2 reads SYGVNS. V lost 8 bases and J lost 6, with 11 bases in between. The CDR3 bases are TGTGCCAGCCAAACTAGCATCAATGAGCAGTTCTTC. This gives the protein CASQTSINEQFF.

The chain employs TRBV4-3 and TRBJ2-1; 14 bases match TRBD2. From germline, CDR1 is LGHNA and CDR2 YSLEER. Trimming removed 3 bases from V and 7 bases from J; junction bases left unmatched: 14. The CDR3 contains 19 residues. The CDR3 DNA follows: TGCGCCAGCAGCCAGGCCCCGGGACTAGCGGGAGATTTTGGAAATGAGCAGTTCTTC. Its protein is CASSQAPGLAGDFGNEQFF.

This clonotype has just a few counts. The V call is TRBV6-5, the J call TRBJ2-3, with TRBD2 matching 10 bases. The V and J ends lost 2 bases and 6 bases, in that order; junction bases with no gene match: 14. This CDR3 comprises 18 residues. Germline CDR1 is MNHEY and CDR2 is SVGAGI. Here the CDR3 reads CASSYGGIAGGHTDTQYF. CDR3 bases: TGTGCCAGCAGTTACGGAGGGATAGCGGGGGGCCACACGGATACGCAGTATTTT.

This clonotype appeared a few times. The V call is TRBV5-1, the J call TRBJ2-4, with 7 bases matching TRBD1. CDR3 length: 14 amino acids. Germline trimming cut 2 bases from V and 5 bases from J; bases unmatched to any gene: 4. Per germline, CDR1 SGHRS and CDR2 YFSETQ. CDR3 sequence: CASSFRTGENIQYF. CDR3 sequence (DNA): TGCGCCAGCAGCTTTCGGACAGGCGAAAACATTCAGTACTTC.

This clonotype was counted at least ten times. The rearrangement uses TRBV5-1 and TRBJ1-1; TRBD1 might be the D (5 bases). The CDR3 is 13 residues long. CDR1 and CDR2 (germline): SGHRS, YFSETQ. V lost 0 bases and J 10 bases, leaving 13 bases between the germline ends. The CDR3 nucleotides are TGCGCCAGCAGCTTGGAGCCAGGGAAGGGAGCTTTCTTT. Its translation: CASSLEPGKGAFF.

This chain links TRBV28 with TRBJ1-1, with TRBD1 matching over 7 bases. The CDR3 sequence is 14 residues long. V was clipped by 3 bases and J by 7 bases; unmatched bases: 8. The V gene's germline CDR1 is MDHEN and CDR2 SYDVKM. DNA of the CDR3: TGTGCCAGCAGTTTTTCAGGGGGGGACCTTGAAGCTTTCTTT. This codes for CASSFSGGDLEAFF.

The chain employs TRBV25-1 and TRBJ2-5; 7 nucleotides line up with TRBD1. The CDR3 is 13 amino acids. With V trimmed by 10 bases and J by 1 base, 6 bases remained unmatched. Germline CDR1 reads MGHDK; CDR2 reads SYGVNS. The DNA of the CDR3 is TGTGCCAAGCTACAGGGGTTCCAAGAGACCCAGTACTTC. Translation: CAKLQGFQETQYF.

V is TRBV7-2 and J is TRBJ2-1, with D possibly TRBD2 on 6 matching bases. Trimming stripped 3 bases from V and 8 bases from J, with 14 bases between. The CDR3 runs 14 residues. Germline lookup yields CDR1 SGHTA and CDR2 FQGNSA. The CDR3 loop is CASSFGGSGYEQFF. The CDR3 region has the DNA TGTGCCAGCAGCTTCGGAGGGAGCGGTTATGAGCAGTTCTTC.

This clonotype showed up many times. V is TRBV6-5 and J is TRBJ2-1; TRBD2 aligns across 8 bases. The J segment lost 3 bases and the V segment lost 4 bases, leaving 5 bases of the junction unmatched. This CDR3 region has 15 residues. Germline CDR1 is MNHEY and CDR2 is SVGAGI. The CDR3 DNA follows: TGTGCCAGCAGTTCTGCGGGGGGCTTCTACAATGAGCAGTTCTTC. It encodes CASSSAGGFYNEQFF.

The rearrangement uses TRBV9 and TRBJ2-3; TRBD2 is a possible D gene (6 bases). The CDR3 has 14 amino acids. V was trimmed by 2 bases and J by 5 bases, leaving 12 bases between them. Germline assignment: CDR1 SGDLS and CDR2 YYNGEE. The CDR3 sequence: CASSVWGVGDTQYF. The CDR3 nucleotides are TGTGCCAGCAGCGTCTGGGGGGTGGGAGATACGCAGTATTTT. Drawing the rest from reference TRBV9 and TRBJ2-3, the complete variable domain is DSGVTQTPKHLITATGQRVTLRCSPRSGDLSVYWYQQSLDQGLQFLIQYYNGEERAKGNILERFSAQQFPDLHSELNLSSLELGDSALYFCASSVWGVGDTQYFGPGTRLTVL.

This clonotype occurred a few times. The chain employs TRBV5-6 and TRBJ2-7, with a possible D match to TRBD1 (5 bases). The CDR3 runs 15 residues. Germline-derived CDR1 and CDR2 are SGHDT and YYEEEE. V dropped 4 bases and J dropped 3 bases, with 17 bases sitting between them. CDR3 coding DNA: TGTGCCAGCAGCCGAAGGGGCGGAATCCACTACGAGCAGTACTTC. Protein product: CASSRRGGIHYEQYF. The whole variable domain, filled in from reference TRBV5-6 and TRBJ2-7, reads DAGVTQSPTHLIKTRGQQVTLRCSPKSGHDTVSWYQQALGQGPQFIFQYYEEEERQRGNFPDRFSGHQFPNYSSELNVNALLLGDSALYLCASSRRGGIHYEQYFGPGTRLTVT.

CDR3 nucleotide sequence: TGTGCCAGCAGTTACGGATGGGGGGACACCGGGGAGCTGTTTTTT. Translated, it gives CASSYGWGDTGELFF. V is TRBV6-2 or TRBV6-3 and J is TRBJ2-2, with D possibly being TRBD2 (6 bases). The length of the CDR3 is 15 residues. The V end was cut by 2 bases, the J end by 3 bases, with 10 bases between. Germline V lookup: CDR1 MNHEY, CDR2 SVGEGT.

This clonotype turned up a few times. This chain uses TRBV7-6 with TRBJ1-5; 7 nucleotides agree with TRBD1. The germline gives CDR1 SGHVS, CDR2 FNYEAQ. This CDR3 comprises 17 residues. The trim removed 2 bases at V and 5 bases at J, leaving 12 bases unmatched. CDR3 nucleotides: TGTGCCAGCAGCTTACCCATAACGGTAGGGGGCGATCAGCCCCAGCATTTT. Translating gives CASSLPITVGGDQPQHF.

The V and J genes are TRBV9 and TRBJ1-6; TRBD1 matches at 7 bases. CDR3 length: 16 amino acids. Germline assignment: CDR1 SGDLS and CDR2 YYNGEE. The junction had 5 bases not matched to a gene; V was cut back by 5 bases and J by 0 bases. The CDR3, as DNA: TGTGCCAGCAGTGAAGGGGGCAGCTCCTATAATTCACCCCTCCACTTT. This encodes CASSEGGSSYNSPLHF.

This chain connects TRBV6-2 or TRBV6-3 to TRBJ2-2; 8 positions match TRBD1. CDR1 and CDR2 from the germline V gene are MNHEY and SVGEGT. There are 14 residues in the CDR3. The trim removed 7 bases at V and 4 bases at J, leaving 5 bases unmatched. For the CDR3, the DNA is TGTGCCAGCACCGGGACAGGACCCACCGGGGAGCTGTTTTTT. This encodes CASTGTGPTGELFF.

The chain has TRBV7-9 and TRBJ2-3, with TRBD2 matching over 7 bases. CDR3 length equals 15 residues. Germline V CDR1 and CDR2: SEHNR, FQNEAQ (reference sequence). J was trimmed by 1 base and V by 7 bases; bases with no gene match: 8. CDR3 sequence: CASILQAGGTDTQYF. The CDR3 bases are TGTGCCAGCATCCTCCAGGCGGGGGGCACAGATACGCAGTATTTT.

This clonotype was detected a few times. This chain links TRBV6-2 or TRBV6-3 with TRBJ2-5; 14 bases match TRBD2. CDR1 and CDR2 from the germline V gene are MNHEY and SVGEGT. The V segment lost 6 bases and the J segment 4 bases; nucleotides outside the gene matches: 7. CDR3 size: 16 residues. The CDR3 bases are TGTGCCAGCAGGCGACTAGCGGGGGGGCCTGGAGAGACCCAGTACTTC. This codes for CASRRLAGGPGETQYF.

The chain couples TRBV7-2 to TRBJ2-1; the D gene is possibly TRBD1 (6 bases). Germline values: CDR1 SGHTA, CDR2 FQGNSA. The CDR3 is 16 amino acids. With 1 base removed from V and 2 bases from J, the gap between germline ends came to 12 bases. CDR3 sequence: CASSLVGAPAYNEQFF. The CDR3 DNA reads TGTGCCAGCAGCTTAGTGGGGGCTCCGGCCTACAATGAGCAGTTCTTC.

To note about this clonotype: One end of the junction varies from germline; a read error may be responsible. V gene TRBV20-1 combines with J gene TRBJ2-7; TRBD2 matches at 14 bases. This CDR3 has 17 residues. The germline gives CDR1 DFQATT, CDR2 SNEGSKA (reference sequence). The DNA for the CDR3 is TGCTGTGCTAGAGATCTCTTAGGGACTAGCGGGAGCAGTGAGCAGTACTTC. It translates to CCARDLLGTSGSSEQYF.